This passage covers 10 T cell receptor beta chains from one sample sequenced in a study of T cell responses to AZD1222 COVID-19 vaccine. Sequencing was performed with immunoSEQ multiplex PCR; in TCRdb, only in-frame clones are kept and a portion is missing. The sample has about 96,000 clones; roughly nine tenths are singletons. This material consisted of peripheral blood, taken on day 0 of AZD1222 vaccination. Receptors originate from an adult in good health.

The gene calls are TRBV7-8 and TRBJ1-2, with D perhaps matching TRBD1 (5 bases). The CDR3 has 15 residues. Germline V gene sequence: CDR1 SGHVS, CDR2 FQNEAQ. Trimming took off 5 bases at V and 6 bases at J, with 19 bases between the two ends. In nucleotides, the CDR3 is TGTGCCAGCAGCCCAGCAGAGGGACTATCACATGGCTACACCTTC. Encoded protein: CASSPAEGLSHGYTF.

This rearrangement joins TRBV28 to TRBJ2-1; no firm D call. The CDR3 is 15 amino acids. Germline V lookup: CDR1 MDHEN, CDR2 SYDVKM. V dropped 6 bases and J dropped 1 base, with 13 bases sitting between them. This CDR3 is CASSSNYRSYNEQFF. CDR3 in DNA: TGTGCCAGCAGCAGTAACTATCGGTCCTACAATGAGCAGTTCTTC. Filled out from reference TRBV28 and TRBJ2-1, the complete variable domain reads DVKVTQSSRYLVKRTGEKVFLECVQDMDHENMFWYRQDPGLGLRLIYFSYDVKMKEKGDIPEGYSVSREKKERFSLILESASTNQTSMYLCASSSNYRSYNEQFFGPGTRLTVL.

The chain has TRBV2 and TRBJ2-3; either TRBD1 or TRBD2 may supply D (6 bases each). Germline CDR1 SNHLY, CDR2 FYNNEI. The CDR3 loop spans 15 amino acids. V lost 5 bases to trimming and J lost 4 bases, with 16 bases between them. CDR3 protein: CASSRRGVEADTQYF. The CDR3 region has the DNA TGTGCCAGCAGTCGGAGGGGGGTTGAGGCAGATACGCAGTATTTT. Variable domain in full (rest from reference TRBV2 and TRBJ2-3): EPEVTQTPSHQVTQMGQEVILRCVPISNHLYFYWYRQILGQKVEFLVSFYNNEISEKSEIFDDQFSVERPDGSNFTLKIRSTKLEDSAMYFCASSRRGVEADTQYFGPGTRLTVL.

The count of this clone is one. V usage is TRBV18 and J usage is TRBJ2-7, with 10 bases lining up with TRBD2. V dropped 2 bases and J dropped 4; count of bases not matched to a gene: 8. CDR1 KGHSH and CDR2 LQKENI come from the germline V gene. The CDR3 is 16 amino acids. This CDR3 reads CASSPFGTSVKYEQYF. As DNA, the CDR3 is TGTGCCAGCTCACCATTCGGGACTAGCGTGAAGTACGAGCAGTACTTC.

The sample holds one count of this clone. The chain joins TRBV6-4 to TRBJ1-6; D call uncertain. Germline values: CDR1 MRHNA, CDR2 SNTAGT. V shed 4 bases and J shed 8 bases, with 12 bases lying between them. This CDR3 is built from 14 residues. The CDR3 DNA sequence: TGTGCCAGCAGTGTGGGCAGCCTTTATTCACCCCTCCACTTT. Translation: CASSVGSLYSPLHF.

This clone has a handful of counts. This chain uses TRBV7-9 with TRBJ2-7, with no clear D. This CDR3 region has 12 residues. Germline V gene data show CDR1 as SEHNR and CDR2 as FQNEAQ (reference sequence). V lost 4 bases to trimming and J lost 7 bases, with 11 bases between them. CDR3 nucleotides: TGTGCCAGCAGCTCCCACCCCAAGGAGCAGTACTTC. This sequence encodes CASSSHPKEQYF.

The chain combines TRBV30 with TRBJ2-5; D remains ambiguous. Trimming cost V 0 bases and J 1 base, with 12 bases left between them. Germline values: CDR1 GTSNPN, CDR2 SVGIG (reference sequence). This CDR3 comprises 15 residues. CDR3 coding DNA: TGTGCCTGGAGTGTAAACTCTCCGATCCAAGAGACCCAGTACTTC. It is translated as CAWSVNSPIQETQYF.

The chain recombines TRBV2 with TRBJ2-7; maybe TRBD2 (6 bases). CDR3 length equals 16 residues. CDR1 SNHLY and CDR2 FYNNEI come from the germline V gene. V shed 6 bases and J shed 2 bases, with 20 bases lying between them. The CDR3 DNA is TGTGCCAGCAGGGACCTCGCGGGGAAGGGAACCTACGAGCAGTACTTC. It encodes CASRDLAGKGTYEQYF.

The genes are TRBV7-6 and TRBJ2-3; 10 bases are shared with TRBD1. The junction had 6 bases not matched to a gene; V was cut back by 5 bases and J by 4 bases. The CDR3 length is 15 residues. The V gene's germline CDR1 is SGHVS and CDR2 FNYEAQ. CDR3 loop: CASSRDRGFPDTQYF. The CDR3 DNA follows: TGTGCCAGCAGCCGGGACAGGGGTTTCCCAGATACGCAGTATTTT.

The chain has TRBV7-2 and TRBJ1-3; possible D gene TRBD1, 5 bases. This CDR3 spans 14 amino acids. In germline, CDR1 is SGHTA, CDR2 FQGNSA. With 4 bases removed from V and 1 base from J, the gap between germline ends came to 8 bases. The CDR3, as DNA: TGTGCCAGCAGCTCCGGGACGTCTGGAAACACCATATATTTT. It specifies CASSSGTSGNTIYF.